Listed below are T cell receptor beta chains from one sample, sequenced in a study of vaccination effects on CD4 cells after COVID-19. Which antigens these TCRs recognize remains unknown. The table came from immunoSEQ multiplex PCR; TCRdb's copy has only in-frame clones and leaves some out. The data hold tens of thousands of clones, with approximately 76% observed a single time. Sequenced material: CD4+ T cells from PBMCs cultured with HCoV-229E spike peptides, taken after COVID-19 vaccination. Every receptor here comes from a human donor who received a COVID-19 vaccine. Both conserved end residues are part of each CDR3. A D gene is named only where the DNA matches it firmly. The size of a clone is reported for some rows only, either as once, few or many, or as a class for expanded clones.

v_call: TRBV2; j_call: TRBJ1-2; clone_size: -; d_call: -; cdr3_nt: TGTGCCAGCAGTGAGCCGGGAGCTAACTATGGCTACACCTTC; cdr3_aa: CASSEPGANYGYTF
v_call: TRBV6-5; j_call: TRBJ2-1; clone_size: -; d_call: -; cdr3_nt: TGTGCCAGCAGCCTACGTTCCTACAATGAGCAGTTCTTC; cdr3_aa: CASSLRSYNEQFF
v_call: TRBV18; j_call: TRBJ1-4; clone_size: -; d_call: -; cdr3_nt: TGTGCCAGCTCACCACTAATCACGGAGGAAAAACTGTTTTTT; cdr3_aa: CASSPLITEEKLFF
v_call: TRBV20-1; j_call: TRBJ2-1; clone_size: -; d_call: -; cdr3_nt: TGCAGTGCCTTCAGAAACAATGAGCAGTTCTTC; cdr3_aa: CSAFRNNEQFF
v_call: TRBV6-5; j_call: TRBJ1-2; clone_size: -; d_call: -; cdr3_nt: TGTGCCAGCAGTTACAACTATCTCTATGGCTACACCTTC; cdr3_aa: CASSYNYLYGYTF
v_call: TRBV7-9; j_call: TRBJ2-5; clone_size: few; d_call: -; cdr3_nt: TGTGCCAGCAGCTTACAAGAGACCCAGTACTTC; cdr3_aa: CASSLQETQYF
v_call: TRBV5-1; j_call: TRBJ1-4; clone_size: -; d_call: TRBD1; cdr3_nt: TGCGCCAGCAGGCGAACCGGGACAGGGGAGGAAAAACTGTTTTTT; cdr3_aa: CASRRTGTGEEKLFF
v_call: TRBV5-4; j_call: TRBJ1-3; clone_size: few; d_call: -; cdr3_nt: TGTGCCAGCAGCTTGGGCGGTCAGACTGGAAACACCATATATTTT; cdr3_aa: CASSLGGQTGNTIYF
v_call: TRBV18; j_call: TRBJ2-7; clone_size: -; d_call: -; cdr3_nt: TGTGCCAGCTCACCGGCGGGTTCTGAAGAGCAGTACTTC; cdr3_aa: CASSPAGSEEQYF
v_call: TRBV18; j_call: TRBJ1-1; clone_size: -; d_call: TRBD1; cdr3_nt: TGTGCCAGCTCAAAGGGACAGGGGGGCACTGAAGCTTTCTTT; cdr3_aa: CASSKGQGGTEAFF
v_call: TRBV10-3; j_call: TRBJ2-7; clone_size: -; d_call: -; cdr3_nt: TGTGCCATCAGTGAGGGTTTGAGGGGCGCCTACGAGCAGTACTTC; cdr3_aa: CAISEGLRGAYEQYF
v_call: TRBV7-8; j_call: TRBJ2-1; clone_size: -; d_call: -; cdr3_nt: TGTGCCAGCAGCCGATTACACCGACGGTTTGGTGAGCAGTTCTTC; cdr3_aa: CASSRLHRRFGEQFF
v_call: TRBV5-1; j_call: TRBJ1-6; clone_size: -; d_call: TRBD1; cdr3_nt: TGCGCCAGCAGCCTCGGACAGGGGGCTTCACCCCTCCACTTT; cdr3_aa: CASSLGQGASPLHF
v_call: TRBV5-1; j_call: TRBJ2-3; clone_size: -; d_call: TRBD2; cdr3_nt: TGCGCCAGCAGCTCCTCTAGCGGGGCGACCACAGATACGCAGTATTTT; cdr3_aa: CASSSSSGATTDTQYF
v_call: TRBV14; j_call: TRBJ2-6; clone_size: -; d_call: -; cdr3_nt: TGTGCCAGCAGCCAAGTTCGGGGCAGGGCCAACGTCCTGACTTTC; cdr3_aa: CASSQVRGRANVLTF